This T cell receptor beta chain was sequenced in a study of blood T cell repertoires in COVID-19. Study details: COVID-19 samples from acute and convalescent phases originated in the United States, Italy and Spain. Sources were T cells, B-cell-depleted T cells, or PBMCs; the material itself was cDNA or gDNA.

A Seattle source enrolled patients during active infection and followed them longitudinally. Libraries were prepared by immunoSEQ multiplex PCR; TCRdb keeps only in-frame clonotypes and omits some of them. Of more than 200,000 clones detected, 88% appear once; the ten largest clones hold 6% to 6.5%. V lost 0 bases to trimming and J lost 5 bases, with 13 bases between them. The CDR3 spans 15 residues. In germline, CDR1 is SGHDN, CDR2 FVKESK. This receptor was obtained from a woman between 25 and 40 years old with COVID-19, enrolled during active disease. Specimen: peripheral blood. The chain joins TRBV14 to TRBJ2-5; the D gene is possibly TRBD2 (6 bases). The CDR3 is CASSQETSVFETQYF. The CDR3, as DNA: TGTGCCAGCAGCCAAGAGACTAGTGTATTCGAGACCCAGTACTTC.